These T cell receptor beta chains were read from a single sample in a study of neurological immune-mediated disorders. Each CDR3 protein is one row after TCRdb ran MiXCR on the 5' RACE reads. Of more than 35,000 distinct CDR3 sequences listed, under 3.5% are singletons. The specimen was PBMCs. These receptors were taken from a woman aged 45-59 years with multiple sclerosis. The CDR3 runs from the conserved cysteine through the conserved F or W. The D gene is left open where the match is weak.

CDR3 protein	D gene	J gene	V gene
CASSLRGAGGHNEQFF	TRBD2	TRBJ2-1	TRBV12-3/TRBV12-4
CASSLTSGGDNEQFF	NA	TRBJ2-1	TRBV7-2
CASSFWPRSDTQYF	NA	TRBJ2-3	TRBV28
CSARGPPGQGNSGANVLTF	TRBD1	TRBJ2-6	TRBV20-1
CASSFQGFNQPQHF	NA	TRBJ1-5	TRBV5-5
CASSALDRGYEQYF	TRBD1	TRBJ2-7	TRBV9
CASSPEGAANYGYTF	NA	TRBJ1-2	TRBV5-1
CSVTTRTGGTRRNTEAFF	TRBD1	TRBJ1-1	TRBV29-1
CASSFGTGPNTEAFF	TRBD1	TRBJ1-1	TRBV12-3/TRBV12-4
CASSLGQSNQPQHF	NA	TRBJ1-5	TRBV3-1
CASSGTVTLYNEQFF	NA	TRBJ2-1	TRBV2
CASISGTGYYEQYF	NA	TRBJ2-7	TRBV7-8
CANSVRSADTQYF	NA	TRBJ2-3	TRBV7-2
CASSSVTGELFF	NA	TRBJ2-2	TRBV2
CASSLSPSGGYEQFF	TRBD2	TRBJ2-1	TRBV7-9
CASSPPPTPDTQYF	NA	TRBJ2-3	TRBV18
CASSLRLGRNEQFF	NA	TRBJ2-1	TRBV3-1
CASSGLAGDNEQFF	TRBD2	TRBJ2-1	TRBV5-5
CASASGGTINF	TRBD2	TRBJ2-7	TRBV6-6
CSATPSGKEQYF	TRBD2	TRBJ2-7	TRBV20-1
CASSSGLAGGPEGDTQYF	TRBD2	TRBJ2-3	TRBV5-1
CATSSGNSDIQYF	TRBD2	TRBJ2-4	TRBV11-2
CSASSANEAFF	NA	TRBJ1-1	TRBV20-1
CASSYGFDNIQYF	NA	TRBJ2-4	TRBV7-6
CSARGPTTGGNGYTF	TRBD1	TRBJ1-2	TRBV20-1
CASSPRTGSYNEQFF	NA	TRBJ2-1	TRBV14
CASSLGSGISNQPQHF	NA	TRBJ1-5	TRBV5-1
CASRGPGGDNTDTQYF	NA	TRBJ2-3	TRBV5-1
CASSYSPPRLAYYEQYF	NA	TRBJ2-7	TRBV6-6
CASSVLNMNTEAFF	NA	TRBJ1-1	TRBV2
CASRQGGNQPQHF	NA	TRBJ1-5	TRBV28
CSARVGQGQYF	TRBD1	TRBJ2-4	TRBV20-1
CASSRQRGGVYNEQFF	TRBD2	TRBJ2-1	TRBV7-2
CASSDGDSYNEQFF	TRBD1	TRBJ2-1	TRBV10-1
CASSLRGSGELFF	NA	TRBJ2-2	TRBV12-3/TRBV12-4
CASSSEGMNTEAFF	NA	TRBJ1-1	TRBV5-1
CSAQQGWGEQYF	TRBD1	TRBJ2-7	TRBV20-1
CASSIRGGTNTGELFF	TRBD1	TRBJ2-2	TRBV19
CASSGSRDTQYF	NA	TRBJ2-3	TRBV7-2
CASNEQGGPEAFF	NA	TRBJ1-1	TRBV5-1
CAISGQATEAFF	NA	TRBJ1-1	TRBV10-3
CSATVLSTGELFF	NA	TRBJ2-2	TRBV20-1
CASSAYGGAEETQYF	TRBD2	TRBJ2-5	TRBV7-6
CASSPPTVNTEAFF	NA	TRBJ1-1	TRBV18
CASSPPPGGGGNTIHF	TRBD1	TRBJ1-3	TRBV7-8
CASSQSLTGVEAFF	TRBD1	TRBJ1-1	TRBV3-1
CASSSDREGTNEKLFF	TRBD1	TRBJ1-4	TRBV7-9
CSASGRASGGELFF	TRBD2	TRBJ2-2	TRBV20-1
CASSASSIMNTEAFF	NA	TRBJ1-1	TRBV5-1
CASSLMTSGGQETQYF	TRBD2	TRBJ2-5	TRBV5-1
CASSSTGTSYEQYF	NA	TRBJ2-7	TRBV28
CAWSVGGADETQYF	NA	TRBJ2-5	TRBV30